This T cell receptor (beta chain) was obtained from a study of regulatory T cells in long-lasting Graves disease. To make TCR beta libraries, researchers used iRepertoire HTBI primers and Arm-PCR of CDR3 regions. TCRdb recomputed calls from the multiplex PCR reads with MiXCR, one row per CDR3 protein. The data contain almost 350,000 distinct CDR3 sequences, roughly a fifth of them singletons. The time point denotes: persistent/refractory GD, antithyroid drugs over 5 years with positive TRAb. Following extraction of RNA from PBMCs, that RNA was used to make the TCR library. General observations from the study: It was in persistent disease that TRBV28, TRBJ1-2 and TRBJ2-5 were favored. Persistent Graves' patients showed reduced TCR diversity versus newly diagnosed patients.

With respect to this clonotype: Its cognate antigen is unknown.

V lost 5 bases and J 2 bases, leaving 14 bases between the germline ends. The CDR3 length is 15 residues. Germline assignment: CDR1 SGHAT and CDR2 FQDESV (reference sequence). This clonotype originated in a female donor with Graves disease. Sequences were derived from peripheral blood mononuclear cells (PBMCs), sampled when the disease was refractory, from a patient treated with antithyroid drugs. The chain recombines TRBV11-1 with TRBJ2-3; D might be TRBD2 (5 bases). The CDR3 nucleotides read TGTGCCAGCAGCCCCGGGATCGGAACCACAGATACGCAGTATTTT. It translates to CASSPGIGTTDTQYF.